The sequence of this T cell receptor beta chain was determined in a study of TIL therapy for anti-PD-1-resistant metastatic lung cancer. Details on this clone: Its antigen is not identified.

Sequencing used immunoSEQ v3. The table came from immunoSEQ multiplex PCR; TCRdb's copy has only in-frame clones and leaves some out. The sample contains 25,000 to 30,000 clones, 60% to 70% of which appear only once. Time point of the sample: pre-treatment sample, taken before nivolumab and TIL therapy. Pleural nodules or supraclavicular lymph nodes made up most of the excised metastases sampled. Stage 4 NSCLC adults joined between late 2017 and January 2020. General study results and limits: Many TIL product clones were absent from baseline tumor, suggesting clonal contraction. The cohort had more treatment-naive, never-smoker and oncogene-addicted patients than typical.

The junction had 5 bases not matched to a gene; V was cut back by 5 bases and J by 5 bases. The germline CDR1 and CDR2 sequences are MNHNS and SASEGT. The CDR3 length is 15 residues. The V and J genes are TRBV6-1 and TRBJ2-1, with 11 bases aligning to TRBD2. The TCR sequence derives from a woman aged 30-85 years with non-small cell lung cancer. Sequencing was performed on tumor tissue, taken at baseline. CDR3 loop: CASSNSGRGHNEQFF. CDR3 nucleotide sequence: TGTGCCAGCAGTAATAGCGGGAGGGGCCACAATGAGCAGTTCTTC.